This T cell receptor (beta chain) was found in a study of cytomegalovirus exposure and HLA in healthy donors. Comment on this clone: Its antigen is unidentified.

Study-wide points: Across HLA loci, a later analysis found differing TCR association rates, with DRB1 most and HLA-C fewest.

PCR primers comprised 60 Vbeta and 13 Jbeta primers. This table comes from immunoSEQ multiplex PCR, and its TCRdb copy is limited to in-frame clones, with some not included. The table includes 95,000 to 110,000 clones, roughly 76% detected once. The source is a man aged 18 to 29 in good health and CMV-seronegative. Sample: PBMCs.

CDR3 in DNA: TGCGCCAGCAGTATTACGGGGTCGACGAACACTGAAGCTTTCTTT. Translating it yields CASSITGSTNTEAFF. This chain uses TRBV5-1 with TRBJ1-1; D not certain. Trimming removed 5 bases at V and 1 base at J, with 15 bases between. Germline V CDR1 and CDR2: SGHRS, YFSETQ. The length of the CDR3 is 15 residues.